This entry describes one TCR beta chain. Its antigen remains unknown. Amplification used 60 Vbeta primers and 13 Jbeta primers. Here immunoSEQ multiplex PCR was the method, and the copy in TCRdb shows in-frame clones only, minus some. The data show some 140,000 clones, 70% to 80% seen once. This specimen belongs to a study of cytomegalovirus exposure and HLA in healthy donors. Regarding the study as a whole: Clonal expansion, a later analysis showed, was greater in HLA-associated TCR beta chains than in equally common others.

V was shortened by 3 bases and J by 4 bases, with 22 bases between the two germline ends. The CDR3 loop spans 18 amino acids. In germline, CDR1 is SGHDT, CDR2 YYEEEE. The source is a man aged 30-40 years in good health and CMV-seronegative. The chain combines TRBV5-6 with TRBJ2-2; tentatively, D is TRBD2 (5 bases). Input material: PBMCs. The CDR3: CASSSGPLVFVSTGELFF. Written as DNA, the CDR3 is TGTGCCAGCAGCTCCGGACCACTAGTTTTCGTCTCCACCGGGGAGCTGTTTTTT.